A selection of T cell receptor beta chains follows, all from one sample in a study of T cell responses to AZD1222 COVID-19 vaccine. Produced via immunoSEQ multiplex PCR; TCRdb's table is partial and in-frame only. The table records 97,000 or so clones, roughly 90% of them present only once. The sample consisted of peripheral blood, taken on day 0 of AZD1222 vaccination. These receptors originate from an adult in good health. CDR3s leave out the opening cysteine and the closing phenylalanine or tryptophan.

TRBV28	TRBJ2-7	12	ASSWARGKYEQY
TRBV5-1	TRBJ2-1	12	ASSLGLAASEQF
TRBV7-6	TRBJ2-7	11	ASSFGLDNEQY
TRBV7-8	TRBJ1-6	15	ASSLVGRSSYNSPLH
TRBV7-9	TRBJ1-6	14	ASSLGRGRTDSPLH
TRBV25-1	TRBJ1-1	11	ASSGTVNTEAF
TRBV5-1	TRBJ2-5	11	ASSSQGQETQY
TRBV11-2	TRBJ1-1	12	ASSLESVNTEAF
TRBV3-1/TRBV3-2	TRBJ1-2	13	ASSQVAQGNYGYT
TRBV7-8	TRBJ1-2	10	ASSPRGVGYT
TRBV7-9	TRBJ2-5	12	ASSISRGRETQY
TRBV27	TRBJ2-1	13	ASSSSWSSYNEQF
TRBV2	TRBJ2-3	12	ASRRRQGTDTQY
TRBV5-1	TRBJ2-5	12	ASSLGGVGETQY
TRBV6-4	TRBJ2-1	11	ASSTGTSNEQF
TRBV23-1	TRBJ1-5	12	ASSLRGDDQPQH
TRBV4-3	TRBJ2-7	12	ASSRDVRNYEQY
TRBV4-1	TRBJ1-3	15	ASSQDLGQGNGNTIY
TRBV5-6	TRBJ1-1	11	ASSLVASTEAF
TRBV5-1	TRBJ1-2	12	ASSRQETYYGYT
TRBV29-1	TRBJ2-3	10	SVVEGTDTQY
TRBV7-9	TRBJ1-5	12	ASSLAGYDQPQH
TRBV5-1	TRBJ1-4	12	ASSLDGGQEKLF
TRBV4-1	TRBJ1-1	14	ASSQESTGPNTEAF
TRBV10-3	TRBJ1-2	11	AISEPGNYGYT
TRBV28	TRBJ1-2	14	ASSSSGQGGSYGYT
TRBV5-1	TRBJ1-4	13	ASSLVTGTNEKLF
TRBV19	TRBJ1-6	17	ASSIRQGEPAYGDSPLH
TRBV5-4	TRBJ1-2	13	ASSPASTGDYGYT
TRBV4-1	TRBJ2-7	13	ASTAGTGSSYEQY
TRBV15	TRBJ1-2	14	ATSRDRGGGNYGYT
TRBV5-5	TRBJ2-2	13	ASSLSHGNTGELF
TRBV30	TRBJ1-3	9	AWWNGNTIY